This note documents a single TCR beta chain sequence. Its antigen is unknown. These data originate in a study of post-analysis software for immune sequencing data. Study-level findings and limits: Included in a set of about five TRBV segments more frequent in patients than controls were TRBV5-6, TRBV5-1 and TRBV20-1.

Every TCR beta cDNA library bore unique molecular identifiers. MiXCR was run by TCRdb on the PCR reads, yielding one entry per CDR3 protein. The sample consists of approximately 690,000 distinct CDR3 sequences, around 64% of them appearing once. Germline loops: CDR1 LNHNV, CDR2 YYDKDF (reference sequence). This CDR3 has 17 amino acids. The junction had 9 bases not matched to a gene; V was cut back by 4 bases and J by 0 bases. This TCR was sampled from a girl under 10 years old with multiple sclerosis. The sample taken for sequencing was blood. The chain combines TRBV15 with TRBJ2-1, with 7 bases identical to TRBD2. DNA for the CDR3: TGTGCCACCAGCATCTACCGGGAGGTTTCCTCCTACAATGAGCAGTTCTTC. This encodes CATSIYREVSSYNEQFF.